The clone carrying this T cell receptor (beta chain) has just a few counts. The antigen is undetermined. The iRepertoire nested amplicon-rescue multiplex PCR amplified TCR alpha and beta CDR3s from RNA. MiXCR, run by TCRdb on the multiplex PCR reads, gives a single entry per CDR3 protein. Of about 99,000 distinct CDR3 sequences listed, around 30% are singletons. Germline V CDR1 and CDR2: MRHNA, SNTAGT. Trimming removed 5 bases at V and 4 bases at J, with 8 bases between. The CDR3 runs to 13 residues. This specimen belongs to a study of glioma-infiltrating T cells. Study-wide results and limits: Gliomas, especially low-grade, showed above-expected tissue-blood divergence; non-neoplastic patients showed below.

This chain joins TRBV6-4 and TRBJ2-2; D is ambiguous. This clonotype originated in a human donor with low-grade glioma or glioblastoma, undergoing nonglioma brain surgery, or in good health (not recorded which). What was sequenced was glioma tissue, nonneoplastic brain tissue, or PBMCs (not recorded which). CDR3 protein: CASSLDSTGELFF. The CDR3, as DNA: TGTGCCAGCAGTCTTGACTCCACCGGGGAGCTGTTTTTT.